This T cell receptor beta chain was captured by sequencing in a study of molecular identifiers for immune sequencing clone quantification. This clonotype showed up many times. TCRdb reprocessed the PCR reads with MiXCR, giving one entry per CDR3 protein. The repertoire holds 300,000 to 400,000 distinct CDR3 sequences, about a fifth seen once, with roughly 0.8% in the top ten. Germline V CDR1 and CDR2: MDHEN, SYDVKM. This CDR3 has 16 amino acids. Trimming cost V 5 bases and J 5 bases, with 18 bases left between them. Source material: naive CD8+ T cells from blood, with Jurkat cell RNA spiked in. Subset in this sample: FACS-sorted CD8+CD4-CCR7+CD45RA+ naive T cells. The chain links TRBV28 to TRBJ2-2; D may be TRBD2 (5 bases). The sequence was obtained from a human donor in good health. Some libraries in this study had Jurkat cell RNA spiked in. CDR3 DNA: TGTGCCAGCAGTCAACCGGCGGGTCCGGGGACCGGGGAGCTGTTTTTT. Protein product: CASSQPAGPGTGELFF.